This T cell receptor (beta chain) was captured by sequencing in a study of early T cells in non-severe SARS-CoV-2 infection. The CDR3 is 16 amino acids. The J segment lost 0 bases and the V segment lost 5 bases, leaving 7 bases of the junction unmatched. The TCR library protocol attached unique molecular identifiers to the individual cDNA molecules. TCRdb re-analysed the 5' RACE reads in MiXCR, keeping a single row per CDR3 protein. The sample includes roughly 100,000 distinct CDR3 sequences, under 15% of them seen just once. This sequence was found in an adult who was a healthcare worker with PCR-confirmed SARS-CoV-2 infection or an uninfected control (not recorded which). Sequencing used whole blood. The chain couples TRBV12-3 or TRBV12-4 to TRBJ2-1, with TRBD2 matching over 7 bases. The CDR3 sequence: CASSLRGGSSYNEQFF. The CDR3 DNA is TGTGCCAGCAGTCTCCGGGGAGGGAGCTCCTACAATGAGCAGTTCTTC.